What follows are 15 T cell receptor beta chains derived from one specimen sequenced in a study of blood T cell repertoires in COVID-19. Repertoires were generated with immunoSEQ multiplex PCR, while TCRdb's copy carries only in-frame clones and drops some. The sample shows just under 90,000 clones, 60% to 80% of them seen only once. The sample taken for sequencing was peripheral blood. All receptors come from a woman older than 75 with acute or convalescent COVID-19.

The genes are TRBV3-1 (or the pseudogene TRBV3-2) and TRBJ2-7, with D possibly TRBD1 on 6 matching bases. CDR3 size: 16 residues. CDR1 LGHDT and CDR2 YNNKEL come from the germline V gene (reference sequence). Trimming stripped 3 bases from V and 1 base from J, with 16 bases between. CDR3 nucleotides: TGTGCCAGCAGCCAGGATCTCAATACAGGGTCCTACGAGCAGTACTTC. Protein sequence: CASSQDLNTGSYEQYF.

CDR3 bases: TGCGCCAGCAGAAAGCCCGGGGCGGGGGGGCCCTATGATACGCAGTATTTT. Its translation is CASRKPGAGGPYDTQYF. The gene calls are TRBV4-1 and TRBJ2-3, with TRBD2 identical over 9 bases. Germline V gives CDR1 MGHRA, CDR2 YSYEKL. J gave up 6 bases and V 6 bases, and 16 bases lay outside the gene matches. CDR3 length equals 17 residues.

The genes are TRBV6-1 and TRBJ1-1, with 7 bases fitting TRBD1. The V gene's germline CDR1 is MNHNS and CDR2 SASEGT. With V trimmed by 2 bases and J by 3 bases, 6 bases remained unmatched. The CDR3 extends over 15 amino acids. This chain's CDR3 is CASSERQGLYTEAFF. The DNA of the CDR3 is TGTGCCAGCAGTGAAAGACAGGGATTGTACACTGAAGCTTTCTTT.

The chain has TRBV11-3 and TRBJ2-5; 14 bases fit TRBD2. The V gene's germline CDR1 is SGHNT and CDR2 YENEEA. J lost 5 bases, V lost 5 bases, and 4 bases had no gene match. The CDR3 runs 15 residues. The CDR3 protein is CASSTGLAGVETQYF. As DNA, the CDR3 is TGTGCCAGCAGCACGGGACTAGCGGGGGTTGAGACCCAGTACTTC.

This chain connects TRBV4-2 to TRBJ1-3, with D possibly being TRBD1 (6 bases). This CDR3 has 16 amino acids. Looked up from germline, CDR1 is LGHNA and CDR2 is YNFKEQ. V shed 1 base and J shed 0 bases, with 10 bases lying between them. CDR3 bases: TGTGCCAGCAGCCAAGGACGGGACACCTCTGGAAACACCATATATTTT. It yields the protein CASSQGRDTSGNTIYF.

This clone was picked up a small number of times. The chain couples TRBV5-6 to TRBJ1-5, with a weak D call TRBD1 (5 bases). V was pared by 2 bases and J by 3 bases, with 15 bases between. This CDR3 spans 16 amino acids. The V gene's germline CDR1 is SGHDT and CDR2 YYEEEE. This chain's CDR3 is CASSFRTGDPNQPQHF. As DNA, the CDR3 is TGTGCCAGCAGCTTCAGAACGGGGGACCCCAATCAGCCCCAGCATTTT.

In DNA, the CDR3 is TGTGCCTGGCGGACGGTAGGCGGGGGGGCAGATACGCAGTATTTT. It yields the protein CAWRTVGGGADTQYF. This chain joins TRBV30 and TRBJ2-3, with 9 bases identical to TRBD2. The V gene end was trimmed by 5 bases and the J gene end by 4 bases; junction bases not matched to a gene: 10. Germline CDR1 is GTSNPN and CDR2 is SVGIG (reference sequence). There are 15 residues in the CDR3.

This clone came up a few times. The V and J genes are TRBV24-1 and TRBJ2-1; a weak D match, TRBD1 (6 bases). Germline loops: CDR1 KGHDR, CDR2 SFDVKD. The CDR3 is 16 residues long. V shed 3 bases and J shed 4 bases, with 15 bases lying between them. CDR3 residues: CATSDLTGGSYNEQFF. The CDR3 region has the DNA TGTGCCACCAGTGATCTGACTGGGGGCAGTTACAATGAGCAGTTCTTC.

This clone was seen a single time. This chain uses TRBV27 with TRBJ1-3; weak D call: TRBD1 (6 bases). Germline-derived CDR1 and CDR2 are MNHEY and SMNVEV (reference sequence). This CDR3 spans 18 amino acids. V lost 1 base, J lost 0 bases, and 16 bases lay in between. Here the CDR3 DNA reads TGTGCCAGCAGTTTATTTCCGCCGGGACACCACTCTGGAAACACCATATATTTT. Translation gives CASSLFPPGHHSGNTIYF.

The gene calls are TRBV27 and TRBJ2-7; 10 bases line up with TRBD2. The germline CDR1 and CDR2 sequences are MNHEY and SMNVEV (reference sequence). The V segment lost 1 base and the J segment 1 base; nucleotides outside the gene matches: 16. The length of the CDR3 is 20 residues. CDR3 amino acids: CASSLYPPRGGSGGSYEQYF. The DNA of the CDR3 is TGTGCCAGCAGTTTATATCCCCCCAGGGGAGGTAGCGGGGGGTCCTACGAGCAGTACTTC.

The chain carries TRBV7-8 and TRBJ2-3; 12 positions match TRBD2. The CDR3 totals 17 residues. The V and J ends lost 5 bases and 0 bases, in that order; junction bases with no gene match: 6. Germline V lookup: CDR1 SGHVS, CDR2 FQNEAQ. The CDR3 reads CASSPGLAGTSTDTQYF. The CDR3 nucleotides read TGTGCCAGCAGCCCCGGACTAGCGGGAACTAGCACAGATACGCAGTATTTT.

The V gene is TRBV7-9, the J gene TRBJ1-2, with D possibly matching TRBD1 (5 bases). Germline CDR1 reads SEHNR; CDR2 reads FQNEAQ (reference sequence). This CDR3 is 15 amino acids long. V gave up 5 bases and J gave up 7 bases, with 20 bases separating them. The CDR3 region is CASSQGQGGVFGYTF. The CDR3 nucleotides are TGTGCCAGCAGCCAAGGCCAGGGTGGAGTGTTTGGCTACACCTTC.

Worth noting for this clone: The same CDR3 arises from other DNA sequences in this sample as well. This chain uses TRBV6-1 with TRBJ1-2; D gene unclear. V was trimmed by 0 bases and J by 3 bases, leaving 5 bases between them. The germline V gene encodes CDR1 MNHNS and CDR2 SASEGT. This CDR3 has 13 amino acids. In nucleotides, the CDR3 is TGTGCCAGCAGTGAAGCGGGCGACTATGGCTACACCTTC. It specifies CASSEAGDYGYTF.

CDR3 nucleotides: TGCGCCAGCAGCCACCGTTGGGGGCTGGTGGGCTACACCTTC. Its translation is CASSHRWGLVGYTF. The chain couples TRBV4-3 to TRBJ1-2; TRBD1 is a possible D gene (6 bases). The germline gives CDR1 LGHNA, CDR2 YSLEER. This CDR3 has 14 residues. Trimming cost V 3 bases and J 8 bases, with 16 bases left between them.

The chain combines TRBV7-8 with TRBJ1-1, with D unclear. Germline CDR1 and CDR2: SGHVS and FQNEAQ. The CDR3 is 13 amino acids. V lost 5 bases and J 4 bases, leaving 11 bases between the germline ends. CDR3 sequence reads: CASSPFWATEAFF. The CDR3 DNA reads TGTGCCAGCAGCCCATTCTGGGCCACTGAAGCTTTCTTT.